Listed below are T cell receptor beta chains from one sample, sequenced in a study of CD8 T cells in ankylosing spondylitis. TCRdb redid the calling of the 5' RACE reads with MiXCR, one entry per CDR3 protein. The repertoire holds around 770,000 distinct CDR3 sequences, with under 20% as singletons. The sequencing input was blood, either unsorted or a sorted T cell fraction (not recorded which). These receptors originate from a male donor with ankylosing spondylitis. Both conserved end residues are part of each CDR3. Each record gives: J gene, V gene, CDR3 protein.

TRBJ2-1 | TRBV5-1 | CASSGDRGPSSYNEQFF
TRBJ1-5 | TRBV10-3 | CAISLGNTVEPQHF
TRBJ2-3 | TRBV20-1 | CSAPFLGGGGADTQYF
TRBJ2-1 | TRBV7-9 | CASTPPHSYNEQFF
TRBJ1-1 | TRBV12-3/TRBV12-4 | CASRPRTGAREAFF
TRBJ2-7 | TRBV12-3/TRBV12-4 | CASSWVTAPHEQYF
TRBJ1-1 | TRBV18 | CASSPGGLEAFF
TRBJ2-5 | TRBV6-2/TRBV6-3 | CASRRPPQETQYF
TRBJ1-6 | TRBV20-1 | CSARVGNTDSYNSPLHF
TRBJ1-2 | TRBV20-1 | CSARDTGGLGYTF